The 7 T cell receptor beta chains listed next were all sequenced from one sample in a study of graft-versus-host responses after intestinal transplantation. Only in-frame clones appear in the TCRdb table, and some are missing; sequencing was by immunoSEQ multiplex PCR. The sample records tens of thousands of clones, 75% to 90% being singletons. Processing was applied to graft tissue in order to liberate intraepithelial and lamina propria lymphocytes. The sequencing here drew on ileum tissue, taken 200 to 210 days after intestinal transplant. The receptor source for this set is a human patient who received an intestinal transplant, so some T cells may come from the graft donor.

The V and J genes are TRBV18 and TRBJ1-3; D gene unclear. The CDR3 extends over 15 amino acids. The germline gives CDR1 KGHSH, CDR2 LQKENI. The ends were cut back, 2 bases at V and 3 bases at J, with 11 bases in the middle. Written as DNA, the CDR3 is TGTGCCAGCTCACCAAGCTACGGCGGTGGAAACACCATATATTTT. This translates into CASSPSYGGGNTIYF.

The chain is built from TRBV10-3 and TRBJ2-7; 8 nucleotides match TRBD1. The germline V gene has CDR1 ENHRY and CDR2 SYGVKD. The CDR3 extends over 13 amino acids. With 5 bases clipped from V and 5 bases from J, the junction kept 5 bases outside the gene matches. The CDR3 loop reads CAISRQGTNEQYF. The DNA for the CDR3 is TGTGCCATCAGTAGACAGGGGACCAACGAGCAGTACTTC.

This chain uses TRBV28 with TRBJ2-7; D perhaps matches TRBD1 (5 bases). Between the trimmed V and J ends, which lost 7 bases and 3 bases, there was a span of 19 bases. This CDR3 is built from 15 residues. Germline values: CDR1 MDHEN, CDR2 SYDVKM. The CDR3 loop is CASIPRGPGRYEQYF. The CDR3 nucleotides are TGTGCCAGCATTCCTAGGGGTCCCGGGCGCTACGAGCAGTACTTC.

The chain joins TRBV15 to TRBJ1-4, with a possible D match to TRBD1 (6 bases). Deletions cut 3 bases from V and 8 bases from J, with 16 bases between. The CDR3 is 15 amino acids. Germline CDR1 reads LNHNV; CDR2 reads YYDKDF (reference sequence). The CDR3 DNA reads TGTGCCACCAGCAGGTCCCTGGGGGGCCGAGAAAAACTGTTTTTT. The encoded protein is CATSRSLGGREKLFF.

The CDR3 loop reads CASSSMLGLGNYGYTF. Here the CDR3 DNA reads TGTGCCAGCAGCTCGATGTTGGGCTTAGGTAACTATGGCTACACCTTC. The rearrangement uses TRBV9 and TRBJ1-2; unclear D gene. Germline CDR1 SGDLS, CDR2 YYNGEE. Trimming pared 4 bases from V and 1 base from J, leaving 17 bases between. This CDR3 has 16 amino acids.

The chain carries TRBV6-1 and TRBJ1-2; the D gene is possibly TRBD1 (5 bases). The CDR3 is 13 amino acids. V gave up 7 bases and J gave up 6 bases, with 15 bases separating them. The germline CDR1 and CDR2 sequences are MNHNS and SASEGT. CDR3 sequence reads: CASIPRAPHGYTF. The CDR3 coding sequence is TGTGCCAGCATCCCCAGGGCTCCCCATGGCTACACCTTC.

CDR3 loop: CASSLAGQGDEQYF. CDR3 coding DNA: TGTGCCAGCAGCTTGGCCGGACAGGGGGACGAGCAGTACTTC. This chain uses TRBV5-4 with TRBJ2-5, with 10 nucleotides matching TRBD1. The J call may be faulty, since TRBJ2-7 better matches the DNA end. The germline CDR1 and CDR2 sequences are SGHNT and YYREEE (reference sequence). The CDR3 extends over 14 amino acids.